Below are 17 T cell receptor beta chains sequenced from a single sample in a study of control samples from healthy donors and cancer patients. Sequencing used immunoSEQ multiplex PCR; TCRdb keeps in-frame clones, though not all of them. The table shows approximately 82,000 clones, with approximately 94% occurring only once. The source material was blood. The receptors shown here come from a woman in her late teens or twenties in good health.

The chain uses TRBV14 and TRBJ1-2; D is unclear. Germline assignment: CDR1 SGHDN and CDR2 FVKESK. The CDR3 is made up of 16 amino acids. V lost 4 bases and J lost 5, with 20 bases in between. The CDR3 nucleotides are TGTGCCAGCAGCCCACACCACGGGATAAGGATATATGGCTACACCTTC. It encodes CASSPHHGIRIYGYTF. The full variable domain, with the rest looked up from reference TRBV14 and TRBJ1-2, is EAGVTQFPSHSVIEKGQTVTLRCDPISGHDNLYWYRRVMGKEIKFLLHFVKESKQDESGMPNNRFLAERTGGTYSTLKVQPAELEDSGVYFCASSPHHGIRIYGYTFGSGTRLTVV.

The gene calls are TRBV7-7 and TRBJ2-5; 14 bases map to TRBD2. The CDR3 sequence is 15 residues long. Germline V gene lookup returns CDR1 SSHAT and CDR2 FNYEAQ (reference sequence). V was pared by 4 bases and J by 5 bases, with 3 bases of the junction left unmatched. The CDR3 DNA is TGTGCCAGCAGCTCGGGACTAGCGGGAGCGGAGACCCAGTACTTC. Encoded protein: CASSSGLAGAETQYF.

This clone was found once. This chain's CDR3 is CASSPGGSYNSPLHF. As DNA, the CDR3 is TGTGCCAGCAGTCCCGGGGGCTCCTATAATTCACCCCTCCACTTT. V is TRBV27 and J is TRBJ1-6; tentative D call: TRBD1 (5 bases). Trimming removed 5 bases from V and 0 bases from J, with 8 bases in between. The germline gives CDR1 MNHEY, CDR2 SMNVEV (reference sequence). The CDR3 extends over 15 amino acids.

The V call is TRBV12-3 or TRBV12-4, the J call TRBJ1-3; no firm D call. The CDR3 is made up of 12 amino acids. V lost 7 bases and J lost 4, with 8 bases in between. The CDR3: CASNLVGNTIYF. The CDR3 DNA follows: TGTGCCAGCAACCTTGTAGGAAACACCATATATTTT.

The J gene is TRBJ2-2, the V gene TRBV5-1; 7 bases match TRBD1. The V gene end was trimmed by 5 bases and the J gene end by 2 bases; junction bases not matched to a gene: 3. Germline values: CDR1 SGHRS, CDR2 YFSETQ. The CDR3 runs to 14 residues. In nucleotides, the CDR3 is TGCGCCAGCAGGAACAGGGGTAACACCGGGGAGCTGTTTTTT. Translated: CASRNRGNTGELFF.

The CDR3 loop is CASSSEGINQPQHF. In DNA, the CDR3 is TGTGCCAGCAGTTCCGAGGGGATCAATCAGCCCCAGCATTTT. V is TRBV28 and J is TRBJ1-5; TRBD1 might be the D (5 bases). The CDR3 has 14 residues. V lost 4 bases to trimming and J lost 3 bases, with 10 bases between them. The germline V gene has CDR1 MDHEN and CDR2 SYDVKM.

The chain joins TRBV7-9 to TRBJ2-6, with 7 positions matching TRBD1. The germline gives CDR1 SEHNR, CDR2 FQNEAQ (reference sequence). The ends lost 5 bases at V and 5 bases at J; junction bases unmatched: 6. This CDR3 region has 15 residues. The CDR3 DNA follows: TGTGCCAGCAGCAACGGGACAGACTGGGCCAACGTCCTGACTTTC. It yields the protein CASSNGTDWANVLTF.

In nucleotides, the CDR3 is TGTGCCACCAGCAGAGATGGGTTACCAGGAAATGGCTACACCTTC. This encodes CATSRDGLPGNGYTF. V usage is TRBV15 and J usage is TRBJ1-2; D is ambiguous. The CDR3 runs 15 residues. Trimming pared 0 bases from V and 6 bases from J, leaving 14 bases between. Germline V CDR1 and CDR2: LNHNV, YYDKDF (reference sequence).

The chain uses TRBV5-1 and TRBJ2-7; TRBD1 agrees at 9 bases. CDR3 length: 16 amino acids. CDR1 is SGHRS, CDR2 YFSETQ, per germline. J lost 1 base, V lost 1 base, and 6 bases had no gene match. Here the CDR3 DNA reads TGCGCCAGCAGCTTGAACTCCGGGACAGGGTCCTACGAGCAGTACTTC. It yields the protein CASSLNSGTGSYEQYF.

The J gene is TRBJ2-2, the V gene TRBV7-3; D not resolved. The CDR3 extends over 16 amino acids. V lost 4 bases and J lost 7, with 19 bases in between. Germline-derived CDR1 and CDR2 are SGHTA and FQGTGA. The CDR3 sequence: CASSSRKLSGLGELFF. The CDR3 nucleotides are TGTGCCAGCAGCTCCCGCAAGTTGTCAGGCCTCGGGGAGCTGTTTTTT. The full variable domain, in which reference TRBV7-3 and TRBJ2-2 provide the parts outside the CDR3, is GAGVSQTPSNKVTEKGKYVELRCDPISGHTALYWYRQSLGQGPEFLIYFQGTGAADDSGLPNDRFFAVRPEGSVSTLKIQRTERGDSAVYLCASSSRKLSGLGELFFGEGSRLTVL.

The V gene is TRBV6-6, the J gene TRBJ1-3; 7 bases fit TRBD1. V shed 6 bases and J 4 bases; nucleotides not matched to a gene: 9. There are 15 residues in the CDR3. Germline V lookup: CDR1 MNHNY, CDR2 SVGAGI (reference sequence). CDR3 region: CASSLQGITGNTIYF. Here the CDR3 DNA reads TGTGCCAGCAGCTTACAGGGGATTACCGGAAACACCATATATTTT.

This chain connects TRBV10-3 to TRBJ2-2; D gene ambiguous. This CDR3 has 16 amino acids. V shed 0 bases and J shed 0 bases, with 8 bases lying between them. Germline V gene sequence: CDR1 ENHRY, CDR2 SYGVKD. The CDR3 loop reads CAISESRGANTGELFF. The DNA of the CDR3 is TGTGCCATCAGTGAGTCTCGCGGAGCGAACACCGGGGAGCTGTTTTTT.

The CDR3 loop reads CASSSLSGSETQYF. In DNA, the CDR3 is TGTGCCAGCAGCTCCCTCTCTGGATCAGAGACCCAGTACTTC. The chain has TRBV27 and TRBJ2-5, with no clear D. The CDR3 runs to 14 residues. Between the trimmed V and J ends, which lost 6 bases and 4 bases, there was a span of 15 bases. Germline V CDR1 and CDR2: MNHEY, SMNVEV (reference sequence).

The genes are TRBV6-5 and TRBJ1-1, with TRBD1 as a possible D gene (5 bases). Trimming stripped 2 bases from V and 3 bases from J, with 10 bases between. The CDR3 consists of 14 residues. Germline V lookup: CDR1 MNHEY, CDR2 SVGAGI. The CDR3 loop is CASSYLRGDTEAFF. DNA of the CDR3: TGTGCCAGCAGTTACCTAAGAGGGGACACTGAAGCTTTCTTT.

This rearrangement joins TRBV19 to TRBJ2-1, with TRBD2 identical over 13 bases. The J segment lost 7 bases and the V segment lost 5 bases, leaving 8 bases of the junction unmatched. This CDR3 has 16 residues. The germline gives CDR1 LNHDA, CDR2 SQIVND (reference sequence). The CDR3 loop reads CASSPLAGGAYNEQFF. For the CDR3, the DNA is TGTGCCAGTAGTCCACTAGCGGGGGGGGCATATAATGAGCAGTTCTTC. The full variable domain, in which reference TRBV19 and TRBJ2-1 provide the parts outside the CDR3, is DGGITQSPKYLFRKEGQNVTLSCEQNLNHDAMYWYRQDPGQGLRLIYYSQIVNDFQKGDIAEGYSVSREKKESFPLTVTSAQKNPTAFYLCASSPLAGGAYNEQFFGPGTRLTVL.

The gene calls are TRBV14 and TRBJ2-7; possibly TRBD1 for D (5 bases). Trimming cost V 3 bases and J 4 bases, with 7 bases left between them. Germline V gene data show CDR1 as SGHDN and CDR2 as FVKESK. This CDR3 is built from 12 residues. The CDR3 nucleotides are TGTGCCAGCAGCCAGGGGCGGTACGAGCAGTACTTC. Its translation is CASSQGRYEQYF.

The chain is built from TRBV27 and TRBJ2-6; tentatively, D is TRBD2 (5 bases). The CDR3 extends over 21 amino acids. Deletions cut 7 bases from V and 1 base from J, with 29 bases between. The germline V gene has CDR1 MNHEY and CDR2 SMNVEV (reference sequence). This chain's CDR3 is CASMLVSRSQSGSSGANVLTF. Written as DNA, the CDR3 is TGTGCCAGCATGCTGGTCAGTAGATCCCAGTCGGGATCTTCTGGGGCCAACGTCCTGACTTTC.